The TCR beta chain described here comes from a study of regulatory T cells in long-lasting Graves disease (TCRdb year 2021). Turning to the overall study: Newly diagnosed Graves' disease patients had taken antithyroid drugs for less than 3 months. TCR sequencing covered 13 persistent and approximately 20 newly diagnosed Graves' disease patients, 33 samples in total. The study took place in China and was registered as a clinical trial. Patients with persistent Graves' disease were compared with patients with newly diagnosed Graves' disease using TCR sequencing and RNA sequencing of peripheral blood. On the study overall, not on this receptor specifically: Persistent Graves' disease patients showed lower TCR Shannon entropy and fewer highly expanded clones than newly diagnosed patients, suggesting clonal expansion. TRBV28, TRBJ1-2 and TRBJ2-5 were preferentially used in persistent disease, while TRBV20-1 and TRBJ2-1 were favored in newly diagnosed disease. The study examined only peripheral blood because the primary lesion, thyroid tissue, could not be accessed. Only the TCR beta chain was sequenced and analyzed. Patients with persistent disease shared more public clonotypes (around 2,500) than newly diagnosed patients did (around 930). As a limitation, the authors acknowledged that the small sample size may reduce accuracy.

There are a few counts of this clonotype. No antigen is known for it. It has no much larger one-base neighbor in the sample; base qualities were not kept. The library was generated by multiplex PCR. Sequencing used an Illumina HiSeq 4000. iRepertoire HTBI primers and Arm-PCR amplification of CDR3 regions were used to construct TCR beta libraries. Gel purification was performed on PCR products prior to sequencing. The authors' pipeline ran thus. Gene usage analysis of CDR3 amino acid clonotypes used the approximately 62 TRBV and some 13 TRBJ segments found across samples. COPE and FqMerger were used to merge filtered high-quality paired reads into contigs. BLAST was used to align contigs to IMGT TRBV, TRBD and TRBJ reference genes, and CDR3 was defined according to IMGT. Clonotypes above 0.1% frequency were classified as highly expanded clones. Repertoire diversity was measured by Shannon entropy, and V-J evenness by the Gini coefficient. Clonotypes shared by more than one individual were considered public. TCRdb took the public reads, trimmed them with fastp at Q25, ran MiXCR for clone calling and kept in-frame beta chains. Entries are consolidated by CDR3 protein sequence, retaining the most common genes and DNA. TCRdb's processing, not the study's, gives the V and J calls here. Recorded for this sample are hundreds of thousands of distinct CDR3 sequences; under 20% of them occurred a single time. The ten biggest clones cover 15% to 20% of the sample.

The V and J ends are trimmed by 8 bases and 2 bases, leaving 12 bases between them. From its cysteine to its phenylalanine, the CDR3 spans 14 amino acids. The read is trimmed to its CDR3 DNA, 42 bases read in frame from base 1. Via the germline V gene (reference sequence), CDR1 is LNHDA and CDR2 SQIVND. Per the publication, the time point label means: newly diagnosed GD, antithyroid drugs for less than 3 months. For both TCR sequencing and RNA sequencing, RNA was extracted from PBMCs using TRIzol. The diagnosis of Graves' disease was made according to American Thyroid Association guidelines. Patients were recruited from an endocrinology department in Xi'an, China. From each patient, 7.5 to 9.5 milliliters of peripheral blood was collected into an EDTA anticoagulant tube. Ficoll Paque Plus density gradient separation was used to isolate PBMCs, and no additional T cell sorting was done. An Agilent 2100 Bioanalyzer and agarose gel were used to assess RNA quality, and a NanoDrop 2000 was used to measure RNA concentration.

These data also formed part of another study, on T cells in Graves' hyperthyroidism and ophthalmopathy. As noted in the second study: Stable Graves' hyperthyroidism was defined as the absence of progression to ophthalmopathy over 18 months of follow-up. Hyperthyroidism patients were newly diagnosed, with disease duration under 2 months, and aged 18 to 65 years. Exclusion was applied to patients with uncontrolled infections, other autoimmune diseases, pregnancy or lactation. Clinical symptoms, serum thyroxine and TRAb, thyroid ultrasound, and orbital computed tomography formed the basis for the diagnoses. The first round of RT-PCR for the TCR CDR3 was performed with the HTBI primer set and the Qiagen OneStep RT-PCR kit. Most expanded thyroid clonotypes (frequency above 0.001) were also detected in blood, suggesting blood repertoires may reflect thyroid immune responses. A 13 V-J signature model separated ophthalmopathy from stable hyperthyroidism, with 87.88% sensitivity and 81.08% specificity in cross-validation and 80%/75% in testing. In validation, the model predicted progression to ophthalmopathy a median of roughly 6.1 months before onset, with over 60% sensitivity and 72.22% specificity. To identify TCR V-J signatures that set the groups apart, the researchers used a discovery cohort of about a hundred patients, made up of 40 to 45 with Graves' ophthalmopathy and about 59 with stable Graves' hyperthyroidism. An independent validation cohort of under 20 hyperthyroidism patients and over 15 patients who later progressed to ophthalmopathy tested prospective prediction of ophthalmopathy. For training and testing, the roughly 93 patients in the discovery cohort were randomly divided in a 7:3 ratio. In six Graves' hyperthyroidism patients, the study also compared T-cell repertoires from thyroid tissue with T-cell repertoires from blood. Once sampling was done, hyperthyroidism patients were given methimazole at a starting dose of 30 mg daily, whereas ophthalmopathy patients were given high-dose intravenous methylprednisolone. The libraries were constructed in a second round of multiplex PCR and then size-selected and purified. The libraries were sequenced on an Illumina HiSeq2000 using paired-end 100 bp reads. SOAPnuke was used to process the raw data, throwing out any read that contained adapters or uncalled bases, had a mean Phred below 15, or lacked an exact constant-primer or identifier match. High-quality paired reads were merged using COPE v1.2.5, and each unique nucleotide sequence was defined as a clonotype. MiTCR v1.1 was used to align clonotypes to the IMGT TRBV, TRBD and TRBJ reference segments. The analysis included only V-J combinations with a frequency above 0.0001, which together covered 99% to 99.2% of the repertoires. The TCS score was defined as F50 (clonal expansion) divided by E x V (chaos), with BLOSUM62-based TCRdist calculated between CDR3 peptides within each V-J. Welch's t-statistics and random forest reduced 450 to 600 V-J features to about 12, which were used in a naive Bayes classifier (R e1071). Sample size was not statistically predetermined, and investigators were not blinded to group allocation. The paper reports TCR Vbeta CDR3 sequencing of 140 or so peripheral blood samples: approximately 43 ophthalmopathy, roughly 74 hyperthyroidism and some 17 progressor patients.

The clonotype originates from a woman aged 30 to 39 with Graves disease. Donor details come from another sample of the same person, matched by shared clones. Recombination linked TRBV19 to TRBJ2-2; the D gene is perhaps TRBD1, from 5 matching bases. The sequenced sample was peripheral blood mononuclear cells (PBMCs), obtained at new diagnosis, from a patient treated with antithyroid drugs. The nucleotide sequence is given as TGTGCCAGTCAGAAACAGGCAAACACCGGGGAGCTGTTTTTT. The translation is CASQKQANTGELFF.